The 26 T cell receptor beta chains below were found in one sample sequenced in a study of shared clonotypes between healthy human individuals. Naive CD8 isolation took CD45RO-negative cells positively selected for CCR7 and excluded terminally differentiated effector memory CD45RA+ cells. Produced via immunoSEQ multiplex PCR; TCRdb's table is partial and in-frame only. The sample lists about 2.2 million clones, 93% seen once, with more than 1.5% in the top ten. Sequenced sample: naive CD8+ T cells from PBMCs. The origin of the receptors is a man in his late teens or twenties in good health. Some clones in this sample may be carry-over from other donors' samples.

J is TRBJ2-3 and V is TRBV7-6; unclear D gene. The V gene's germline CDR1 is SGHVS and CDR2 FNYEAQ. V was pared by 2 bases and J by 5 bases, with 11 bases between. This CDR3 is built from 14 residues. The CDR3 reads CASSLRLLQDTQYF. CDR3 DNA: TGTGCCAGCAGCTTACGCCTACTCCAAGATACGCAGTATTTT. The whole variable domain, filled in from reference TRBV7-6 and TRBJ2-3, reads GAGVSQSPRYKVTKRGQDVALRCDPISGHVSLYWYRQALGQGPEFLTYFNYEAQQDKSGLPNDRFSAERPEGSISTLTIQRTEQRDSAMYRCASSLRLLQDTQYFGPGTRLTVL.

V gene TRBV6-5 combines with J gene TRBJ2-3; D gene unclear. CDR1 is MNHEY, CDR2 SVGAGI, per germline. The CDR3 covers 11 residues. V was cut by 4 bases and J by 6 bases, with 5 bases left in between. Here the CDR3 DNA reads TGTGCCAGCAGTTTCATGGATACGCAGTATTTT. Amino acid sequence: CASSFMDTQYF.

The V and J genes are TRBV27 and TRBJ2-7; 9 positions agree with TRBD1. The CDR3 runs 13 residues. The J segment lost 4 bases and the V segment lost 8 bases, leaving 6 bases of the junction unmatched. Germline V gene lookup returns CDR1 MNHEY and CDR2 SMNVEV (reference sequence). CDR3 sequence (DNA): TGTGCCAGCCGTGACAGGGGGGAGTACGAGCAGTACTTC. This sequence encodes CASRDRGEYEQYF.

In this sample, this clone turned up once. The rearrangement uses TRBV28 and TRBJ2-1; weak D call: TRBD2 (6 bases). The CDR3 covers 17 residues. Trimming took off 5 bases at V and 6 bases at J, with 23 bases between the two ends. Germline loops: CDR1 MDHEN, CDR2 SYDVKM. CDR3 residues: CASSPTLRRDAANEQFF. The CDR3 coding sequence is TGTGCCAGCAGTCCCACGTTGAGGCGGGATGCGGCCAATGAGCAGTTCTTC.

The rearrangement links TRBV15 to TRBJ2-7, with 7 bases that match TRBD1. The germline V gene has CDR1 LNHNV and CDR2 YYDKDF (reference sequence). The CDR3 has 13 residues. V trimming: 3 bases; J trimming: 6 bases; junction bases outside the gene matches: 5. In DNA, the CDR3 is TGTGCCACCAGCAGGACGACAGGGAGCGAGCAGTACTTC. This gives the protein CATSRTTGSEQYF.

The V and J genes are TRBV9 and TRBJ2-7, with TRBD2 matching 10 bases. This CDR3 spans 12 amino acids. The V segment lost 10 bases and the J segment 3 bases; nucleotides outside the gene matches: 4. Germline V lookup: CDR1 SGDLS, CDR2 YYNGEE. CDR3 DNA sequence: TGTGCCTCCGGGACTAGCGACTACGAGCAGTACTTC. Translating it yields CASGTSDYEQYF.

This clone has just one count. The chain recombines TRBV29-1 with TRBJ2-1; TRBD2 matches at 8 bases. Germline trimming cut 7 bases from V and 5 bases from J; bases unmatched to any gene: 13. The V gene's germline CDR1 is SQVTM and CDR2 ANQGSEA. The CDR3 consists of 15 residues. CDR3 loop: CSAWVAGSWDNEQFF. In DNA form, the CDR3 reads TGCAGCGCCTGGGTAGCGGGAAGCTGGGACAATGAGCAGTTCTTC.

This chain uses TRBV7-9 with TRBJ2-7; D is ambiguous. V was trimmed by 1 base and J by 0 bases, leaving 10 bases between them. The CDR3 sequence is 15 residues long. Germline CDR1 SEHNR, CDR2 FQNEAQ (reference sequence). CDR3 DNA: TGTGCCAGCAGCTTAGTCTCGGAGAGCTCCTACGAGCAGTACTTC. Amino acid sequence: CASSLVSESSYEQYF.

Only a few counts were recorded for this clone. The chain is built from TRBV4-3 and TRBJ2-1, with 7 nucleotides matching TRBD1. Germline trimming cut 4 bases from V and 5 bases from J; bases unmatched to any gene: 2. Germline CDR1 is LGHNA and CDR2 is YSLEER. CDR3 size: 13 residues. CDR3 sequence (DNA): TGCGCCAGCAGCCCGGGACAGAACAATGAGCAGTTCTTC. Translated, it gives CASSPGQNNEQFF.

The V call is TRBV6-1, the J call TRBJ1-3; 10 nucleotides line up with TRBD1. V trimming: 0 bases; J trimming: 2 bases; junction bases outside the gene matches: 10. Germline V gene sequence: CDR1 MNHNS, CDR2 SASEGT. The CDR3 extends over 19 amino acids. The CDR3 sequence is CASSEADRGRFKAGNTIYF. The CDR3 DNA reads TGTGCCAGCAGTGAAGCAGACAGGGGGCGGTTTAAGGCTGGAAACACCATATATTTT.

This chain joins TRBV10-1 and TRBJ2-7; D gene uncertain. Trimming stripped 4 bases from V and 3 bases from J, with 10 bases between. The CDR3 has 13 amino acids. Germline assignment: CDR1 WNHNN and CDR2 SYGVQD (reference sequence). CDR3 DNA sequence: TGCGCCAGCAGTGCGAACGGATTCTACGAGCAGTACTTC. Its protein product is CASSANGFYEQYF.

The J gene is TRBJ2-3, the V gene TRBV27, with 9 bases that match TRBD2. CDR3 size: 15 residues. The V gene's germline CDR1 is MNHEY and CDR2 SMNVEV (reference sequence). V dropped 10 bases and J dropped 0; count of bases not matched to a gene: 8. In nucleotides, the CDR3 is TGTGCCACTGCGAGTCTAGCGGGGAGCACAGATACGCAGTATTTT. This encodes CATASLAGSTDTQYF.

CDR3: CASSNPSLGSGNTIYF. The CDR3 bases are TGTGCCAGCAGTAACCCGTCCCTTGGATCTGGAAACACCATATATTTT. The chain carries TRBV6-6 and TRBJ1-3; no clear D. The CDR3 extends over 16 amino acids. V lost 5 bases and J 1 base, leaving 15 bases between the germline ends. Germline CDR1 reads MNHNY; CDR2 reads SVGAGI (reference sequence).

CDR3 sequence: CASSSPDSRVTDVYGYTF. CDR3 coding DNA: TGTGCCAGCAGCTCCCCGGACAGCAGGGTTACCGACGTCTATGGCTACACCTTC. The J gene is TRBJ1-2, the V gene TRBV7-9; a weak D match, TRBD1 (6 bases). The germline CDR1 and CDR2 sequences are SEHNR and FQNEAQ (reference sequence). V lost 4 bases, J lost 4 bases, and 25 bases lay in between. CDR3 length: 18 residues. The whole variable domain, filled in from reference TRBV7-9 and TRBJ1-2, reads DTGVSQNPRHKITKRGQNVTFRCDPISEHNRLYWYRQTLGQGPEFLTYFQNEAQLEKSRLLSDRFSAERPKGSFSTLEIQRTEQGDSAMYLCASSSPDSRVTDVYGYTFGSGTRLTVV.

The chain carries TRBV6-1 and TRBJ2-1; maybe TRBD2 (5 bases). V was cut by 6 bases and J by 7 bases, with 16 bases left in between. Germline V gene sequence: CDR1 MNHNS, CDR2 SASEGT. The CDR3 length is 14 residues. The CDR3 loop reads CASSGYGSGNEQFF. The DNA for the CDR3 is TGTGCCAGCAGCGGGTACGGAAGCGGAAATGAGCAGTTCTTC.

V and J are TRBV9 and TRBJ2-1; 10 bases align to TRBD2. V was clipped by 1 base and J by 1 base; unmatched bases: 11. The CDR3 is 19 amino acids. Germline values: CDR1 SGDLS, CDR2 YYNGEE. The CDR3 nucleotides read TGTGCCAGCAGCGTATTGGTAGCGGGAGGTAGCTTGTCCTACAATGAGCAGTTCTTC. Its protein product is CASSVLVAGGSLSYNEQFF.

This clone was counted once. V is TRBV9 and J is TRBJ2-5, with a weak D call TRBD1 (6 bases). The V gene's germline CDR1 is SGDLS and CDR2 YYNGEE. V lost 4 bases, J lost 2 bases, and 21 bases lay in between. This CDR3 is 17 amino acids long. The CDR3 region is CASSWGHTTKAQETQYF. CDR3 sequence (DNA): TGTGCCAGCAGCTGGGGACACACTACCAAGGCTCAAGAGACCCAGTACTTC.

CDR3 protein: CASSFGAGSYNEQFF. DNA of the CDR3: TGTGCCAGCAGTTTCGGGGCGGGATCTTACAATGAGCAGTTCTTC. V gene TRBV27 combines with J gene TRBJ2-1, with D perhaps TRBD2 (6 bases). The CDR3 loop spans 15 amino acids. The V and J ends lost 3 bases and 4 bases respectively, with 13 bases between them. CDR1 and CDR2 from the germline V gene are MNHEY and SMNVEV (reference sequence).

This clone was detected only a few times. The chain uses TRBV5-6 and TRBJ1-5, with TRBD1 matching over 7 bases. V lost 5 bases, J lost 5 bases, and 1 base stayed unmatched. Germline lookup yields CDR1 SGHDT and CDR2 YYEEEE. The CDR3 has 12 amino acids. CDR3 amino acids: CASSTGDQPQHF. CDR3 DNA: TGTGCCAGCAGTACAGGGGATCAGCCCCAGCATTTT.

The chain links TRBV28 to TRBJ2-7; 10 nucleotides match TRBD1. This CDR3 has 17 residues. The germline V gene encodes CDR1 MDHEN and CDR2 SYDVKM. V shed 4 bases, J shed 1 base, and the junction held 10 bases outside the gene matches. CDR3 region: CASSYPRDRGPSYEQYF. CDR3 DNA sequence: TGTGCCAGCAGTTACCCCCGGGACAGGGGACCTTCCTACGAGCAGTACTTC.

This sequence joins TRBV11-2 and TRBJ2-1; TRBD1 aligns across 8 bases. Looked up from germline, CDR1 is SGHAT and CDR2 is FQNNGV. V lost 5 bases, J lost 8 bases, and 14 bases stayed unmatched. This CDR3 has 16 amino acids. CDR3 residues: CASSPRTGFLYDEQFF. For the CDR3, the DNA is TGTGCCAGCAGCCCCCGGACAGGGTTTCTCTATGATGAGCAGTTCTTC. Full variable domain (missing parts from reference TRBV11-2 and TRBJ2-1): EAGVAQSPRYKIIEKRQSVAFWCNPISGHATLYWYQQILGQGPKLLIQFQNNGVVDDSQLPKDRFSAERLKGVDSTLKIQPAKLEDSAVYLCASSPRTGFLYDEQFFGPGTRLTVL.

The rearrangement joins TRBV27 to TRBJ2-3, with D uncertain. The V and J ends lost 8 bases and 0 bases respectively, with 15 bases between them. This CDR3 region has 15 residues. Germline CDR1 is MNHEY and CDR2 is SMNVEV (reference sequence). Written as DNA, the CDR3 is TGTGCCAGCTCCCAAACGGCGGCTAGCACAGATACGCAGTATTTT. It encodes CASSQTAASTDTQYF.

J is TRBJ2-3 and V is TRBV6-5; D is possibly TRBD2 (5 bases). Trimming removed 3 bases from V and 4 bases from J, with 11 bases in between. This CDR3 spans 14 amino acids. The V gene's germline CDR1 is MNHEY and CDR2 SVGAGI. The CDR3: CASSYSAGADTQYF. The CDR3, as DNA: TGTGCCAGCAGTTATAGTGCCGGGGCAGATACGCAGTATTTT.

The chain is built from TRBV20-1 and TRBJ2-1; D may be TRBD2 (5 bases). The V gene's germline CDR1 is DFQATT and CDR2 SNEGSKA (reference sequence). CDR3 length equals 11 residues. Trimming took off 5 bases at V and 7 bases at J, with 9 bases between the two ends. The DNA of the CDR3 is TGCAGTGCTGAGGACTTGAATGAGCAGTTCTTC. Translation gives CSAEDLNEQFF.

The chain is built from TRBV28 and TRBJ2-2; 7 bases agree with TRBD1. The CDR3 extends over 17 amino acids. V lost 1 base and J lost 4; bases outside the gene matches: 9. The germline V gene encodes CDR1 MDHEN and CDR2 SYDVKM. The CDR3 DNA is TGTGCCAGCAGTTTATATGCGGTGACAGGGAGCACCGGGGAGCTGTTTTTT. Translation gives CASSLYAVTGSTGELFF.

The V and J genes are TRBV7-9 and TRBJ2-7; 8 bases line up with TRBD1. Germline CDR1 is SEHNR and CDR2 is FQNEAQ (reference sequence). The CDR3 is made up of 16 amino acids. V was clipped by 5 bases and J by 4 bases; unmatched bases: 13. CDR3 region: CASSVFSGGLIYEQYF. The CDR3 DNA follows: TGTGCCAGCAGCGTGTTTTCAGGGGGCCTTATTTACGAGCAGTACTTC.